The clone carrying this T cell receptor beta chain was detected ten times or more. This sample is part of a study of tumor and adjacent non-tumor tissue in lung cancer. No cell sorting was done before RNA was extracted from the tissue. Distant lung tissue was collected more than 3 cm away from the tumor edge. The library came from three nested PCR rounds adapted from ARM-PCR protocols. TCRdb reprocessed the multiplex PCR reads via MiXCR and lists one record per CDR3 protein. The sample lists over 100,000 distinct CDR3 sequences, roughly two thirds occurring once. CDR1 and CDR2 (germline): GTSNPN, SVGIG (reference sequence). V was clipped by 3 bases and J by 7 bases; unmatched bases: 10. The CDR3 totals 15 residues.

This TCR was sampled from a man in his 60s with non-small cell lung cancer. Sequencing used distant non-tumor lung tissue. The V and J genes are TRBV30 and TRBJ2-7; 12 nucleotides line up with TRBD2. The CDR3 reads CAWREKDLAGGEQYF. The CDR3 DNA is TGTGCCTGGAGGGAGAAGGATCTAGCGGGAGGGGAGCAGTACTTC.